This is a list of T cell receptor beta chains from one sample in a study of blood T cell repertoires in COVID-19. Some clones are missing from TCRdb's copy, which holds only in-frame ones; the method was immunoSEQ multiplex PCR. This table holds 250,000 to 400,000 clones, about nine tenths found once. Sequencing input: peripheral blood. Receptor source: a woman in her 30s with COVID-19, enrolled during active disease. Both conserved end residues are part of each CDR3. A D gene is named only where the DNA matches it firmly. Rows may omit the clone size; those that give it use once, few, many or a size class.

D: .
size: .
J: TRBJ1-2
V: TRBV29-1
CDR3: CSVEDLFRAVAGYGYTF
DNA: TGCAGCGTTGAAGATCTATTTAGAGCGGTGGCAGGATATGGCTACACCTTC

D: .
size: .
J: TRBJ2-5
V: TRBV11-3
CDR3: CASSLGWRGRETQYF
DNA: TGTGCCAGCAGCTTAGGGTGGAGGGGGCGAGAGACCCAGTACTTC

D: TRBD2
size: .
J: TRBJ2-1
V: TRBV20-1
CDR3: CSASGTSGYNEQFF
DNA: TGCAGTGCTAGTGGGACTAGCGGGTACAATGAGCAGTTCTTC

D: .
size: .
J: TRBJ1-2
V: TRBV12-3/TRBV12-4
CDR3: CASTPGKGYGYTF
DNA: TGTGCCAGCACCCCGGGGAAGGGCTATGGCTACACCTTC

D: .
size: .
J: TRBJ2-3
V: TRBV6-5
CDR3: CASSYSNRDTTQYF
DNA: TGTGCCAGCAGTTACTCGAATCGGGACACTACGCAGTATTTT

D: TRBD1
size: .
J: TRBJ1-2
V: TRBV6-5
CDR3: CASSSDREAYGYTF
DNA: TGTGCCAGCAGCTCGGACAGGGAGGCCTATGGCTACACCTTC

D: .
size: .
J: TRBJ2-2
V: TRBV7-9
CDR3: CASSLGTAKGELFF
DNA: TGTGCCAGCAGCTTAGGGACAGCAAAGGGGGAGCTGTTTTTT

D: TRBD1
size: .
J: TRBJ1-3
V: TRBV7-8
CDR3: CASSLLGQGSGNTIYF
DNA: TGTGCCAGCAGCCTCCTAGGACAGGGCTCTGGAAACACCATATATTTT

D: .
size: .
J: TRBJ1-2
V: TRBV30
CDR3: CAWSPQGQVGYTF
DNA: TGTGCCTGGAGTCCCCAGGGTCAGGTTGGCTACACCTTC

D: TRBD1
size: .
J: TRBJ1-4
V: TRBV6-5
CDR3: CASSLVRGEKLFF
DNA: TGTGCCAGCAGTTTAGTCAGGGGGGAAAAACTGTTTTTT

D: .
size: .
J: TRBJ1-2
V: TRBV14
CDR3: CASSQGGRVVYGYTF
DNA: TGTGCCAGCAGCCAAGGGGGCAGGGTTGTATATGGCTACACCTTC

D: .
size: once
J: TRBJ2-1
V: TRBV6-5
CDR3: CASRDISSYNEQFF
DNA: TGTGCCAGCAGGGACATAAGCTCCTACAATGAGCAGTTCTTC

D: .
size: .
J: TRBJ1-1
V: TRBV5-1
CDR3: CASSLGIDTNTEAFF
DNA: TGCGCCAGCAGCTTGGGGATTGACACCAACACTGAAGCTTTCTTT

D: TRBD2
size: .
J: TRBJ2-3
V: TRBV10-3
CDR3: CAISETGGAADTQYF
DNA: TGTGCCATCAGTGAGACCGGGGGGGCCGCAGATACGCAGTATTTT

D: .
size: .
J: TRBJ2-1
V: TRBV13
CDR3: CASSQPGAGYNEQFF
DNA: TGTGCCAGCAGCCAACCTGGGGCTGGGTACAATGAGCAGTTCTTC

D: TRBD1
size: once
J: TRBJ2-2
V: TRBV5-4
CDR3: CASSLQGASYTGELFF
DNA: TGTGCCAGCAGCTTACAGGGGGCCTCATACACCGGGGAGCTGTTTTTT

D: .
size: once
J: TRBJ2-7
V: TRBV7-2
CDR3: CASSLGGAYYEQYF
DNA: TGTGCCAGCAGCTTAGGTGGAGCCTACTACGAGCAGTACTTC

D: .
size: once
J: TRBJ2-7
V: TRBV3-1/TRBV3-2
CDR3: CASSQKAGLEQYF
DNA: TGTGCCAGCAGCCAAAAGGCGGGGCTAGAGCAGTACTTC

D: .
size: .
J: TRBJ1-2
V: TRBV6-2/TRBV6-3
CDR3: CASSYRADRISYTF
DNA: TGTGCCAGCAGTTACCGAGCGGACCGAATAAGCTACACCTTC

D: .
size: .
J: TRBJ1-3
V: TRBV6-6
CDR3: CASSSRDRRNTIYF
DNA: TGTGCCAGCAGTTCCCGAGACAGGAGAAACACCATATATTTT

D: .
size: .
J: TRBJ1-4
V: TRBV6-2/TRBV6-3
CDR3: CASSYSSLHSSDEKLFF
DNA: TGTGCCAGCAGTTACTCGAGTCTCCACAGCTCCGATGAAAAACTGTTTTTT

D: TRBD1
size: .
J: TRBJ1-1
V: TRBV18
CDR3: CASSEMTGTFSAFF
DNA: TGTGCCAGCTCCGAGATGACAGGGACTTTTTCGGCTTTCTTT

D: .
size: .
J: TRBJ1-6
V: TRBV19
CDR3: CASQSDHGTQNSPLHF
DNA: TGTGCCAGTCAATCGGACCACGGGACACAAAATTCACCCCTCCACTTT

D: TRBD1
size: .
J: TRBJ1-1
V: TRBV5-1
CDR3: CASSLGQGMNTEAFF
DNA: TGCGCCAGCAGCTTGGGACAGGGGATGAACACTGAAGCTTTCTTT

D: TRBD1
size: .
J: TRBJ2-3
V: TRBV11-3
CDR3: CASSLRQGVTDTQYF
DNA: TGTGCCAGCAGCCTCAGACAGGGAGTTACAGATACGCAGTATTTT

D: TRBD1
size: .
J: TRBJ1-5
V: TRBV30
CDR3: CAWSGQGSQPQHF
DNA: TGTGCCTGGAGTGGACAGGGCAGTCAGCCCCAGCATTTT

D: .
size: .
J: TRBJ1-5
V: TRBV20-1
CDR3: CSASLRRGWNQPQHF
DNA: TGCAGTGCTAGTCTGAGAAGGGGGTGGAATCAGCCCCAGCATTTT

D: TRBD1
size: .
J: TRBJ1-5
V: TRBV19
CDR3: CASRNSPGGNMQPQHF
DNA: TGTGCCAGTAGAAACTCCCCAGGGGGCAATATGCAGCCCCAGCATTTT

D: TRBD1
size: .
J: TRBJ2-7
V: TRBV7-9
CDR3: CASSFDRVSYEQYF
DNA: TGTGCCAGCAGCTTCGACAGGGTCTCCTACGAGCAGTACTTC

D: .
size: .
J: TRBJ2-1
V: TRBV6-5
CDR3: CASSFGSTLNEQFF
DNA: TGTGCCAGCAGTTTCGGGAGTACTTTGAATGAGCAGTTCTTC

D: .
size: .
J: TRBJ1-2
V: TRBV2
CDR3: CASSVVTGGYTF
DNA: TGTGCCAGCAGTGTGGTAACAGGAGGCTACACCTTC

D: .
size: few
J: TRBJ2-7
V: TRBV2
CDR3: CASSSQGGYEQYF
DNA: TGTGCCAGCAGTTCGCAGGGTGGGTACGAGCAGTACTTC

D: TRBD2
size: .
J: TRBJ2-3
V: TRBV2
CDR3: CASTLLAGGSSTDTQYF
DNA: TGTGCCAGCACACTTCTAGCGGGGGGCTCTAGCACAGATACGCAGTATTTT

D: TRBD1
size: .
J: TRBJ1-2
V: TRBV27
CDR3: CASSQTGVYGYTF
DNA: TGTGCCAGCAGCCAAACAGGGGTCTATGGCTACACCTTC

D: .
size: .
J: TRBJ2-3
V: TRBV14
CDR3: CASSQVLGDTQYF
DNA: TGTGCCAGCAGCCAAGTTCTCGGAGATACGCAGTATTTT

D: TRBD1
size: .
J: TRBJ1-1
V: TRBV19
CDR3: CASSSPLRGTPENTEAFF
DNA: TGTGCCAGTAGCTCTCCACTCAGGGGGACGCCTGAGAACACTGAAGCTTTCTTT

D: .
size: .
J: TRBJ1-2
V: TRBV5-4
CDR3: CASSLDRSYGYTF
DNA: TGTGCCAGCAGTCTGGACAGATCCTATGGCTACACCTTC

D: TRBD2
size: .
J: TRBJ2-1
V: TRBV15
CDR3: CATSTQTSGGPGDEQFF
DNA: TGTGCCACCAGCACACAGACTAGCGGGGGCCCGGGGGATGAGCAGTTCTTC

D: TRBD1
size: .
J: TRBJ1-2
V: TRBV6-1
CDR3: CASSEAPRTGGGGYTF
DNA: TGTGCCAGCAGTGAAGCCCCCCGGACAGGGGGAGGCGGCTACACCTTC

D: .
size: .
J: TRBJ2-1
V: TRBV2
CDR3: CASSVGSEQFF
DNA: TGTGCCAGCAGTGTAGGGAGTGAGCAGTTCTTC

D: .
size: .
J: TRBJ1-5
V: TRBV7-8
CDR3: CASSLATGGRGQPQHF
DNA: TGTGCCAGCAGCTTAGCGACGGGGGGGCGAGGTCAGCCCCAGCATTTT